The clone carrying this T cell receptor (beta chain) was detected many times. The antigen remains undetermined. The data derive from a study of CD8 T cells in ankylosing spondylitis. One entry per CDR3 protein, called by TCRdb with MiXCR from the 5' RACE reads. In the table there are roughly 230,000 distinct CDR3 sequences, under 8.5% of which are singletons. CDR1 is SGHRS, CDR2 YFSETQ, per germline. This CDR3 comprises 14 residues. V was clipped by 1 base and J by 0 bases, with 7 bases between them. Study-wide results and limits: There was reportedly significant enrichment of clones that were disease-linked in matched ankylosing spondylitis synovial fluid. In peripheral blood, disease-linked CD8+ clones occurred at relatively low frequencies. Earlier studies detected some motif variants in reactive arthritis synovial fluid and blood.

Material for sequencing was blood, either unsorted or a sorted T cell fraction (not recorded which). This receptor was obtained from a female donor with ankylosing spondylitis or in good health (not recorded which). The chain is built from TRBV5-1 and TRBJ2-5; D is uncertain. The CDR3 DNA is TGCGCCAGCAGCTTGACAGCCGACCAAGAGACCCAGTACTTC. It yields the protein CASSLTADQETQYF. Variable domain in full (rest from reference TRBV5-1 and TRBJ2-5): KAGVTQTPRYLIKTRGQQVTLSCSPISGHRSVSWYQQTPGQGLQFLFEYFSETQRNKGNFPGRFSGRQFSNSRSEMNVSTLELGDSALYLCASSLTADQETQYFGPGTRLLVL.